This T cell receptor beta chain was sequenced for a study of T-cell memory formation after mild COVID-19. Findings of the study overall: Shrinking CD4+ clones were chiefly CM and EM; CD8+ ones were chiefly EMRA.

Germline lookup yields CDR1 SGHTA and CDR2 FQGTGA. Trimming at V came to 5 bases and at J to 6 bases, leaving 10 bases not matched to a gene. CDR3 size: 16 residues. From the 5' RACE reads, TCRdb called clonotypes with MiXCR, one entry per CDR3 protein. Counted here are hundreds of thousands of distinct CDR3 sequences, roughly 21% occurring once; the ten biggest clones make up 7% to 9%. As concerns this clonotype: Its antigen remains unidentified.

This clonotype was sampled from an adult woman who had mild COVID-19 (a few samples of this study predate the infection). Cell type and time point are not known. The chain recombines TRBV7-3 with TRBJ2-1; 10 positions match TRBD2. The sample consisted of PBMCs or a T cell subset sorted from them (not recorded which). Here the CDR3 reads CASSPGGGLATNEQFF. For the CDR3, the DNA is TGTGCCAGCAGCCCAGGGGGGGGACTAGCGACCAATGAGCAGTTCTTC.